What follows are 12 T cell receptor beta chains derived from one specimen sequenced in a study of blood T cell repertoires in COVID-19 (dated by TCRdb to 2020 to 2021). The receptor library was made with the immunoSEQ multiplex PCR assay. TCRdb obtained this table from immuneACCESS and retained in-frame rearrangements with V and J assigned. These tables miss some clones; where compared with another copy, unresolved V genes account for less than half of the shortfall, and the remainder is unexplained. A total of hundreds of thousands of clones appear in this sample, around 87% of them only once. The top ten clones comprise 2% to 2.5% of the sample. The source material was peripheral blood. The receptors shown here come from a woman aged 45-65 years who had recovered from COVID-19.

The genes are TRBV5-4 and TRBJ1-4; 8 bases are a match to TRBD1. CDR1 SGHNT and CDR2 YYREEE come from the germline V gene (reference sequence). The CDR3 sequence is 15 residues long. V lost 4 bases and J lost 7; bases outside the gene matches: 9. Here the CDR3 reads CASSPGQGWGEKLFF. CDR3 sequence (DNA): TGTGCCAGCAGCCCTGGACAGGGTTGGGGTGAAAAACTGTTTTTT. The whole variable domain, filled in from reference TRBV5-4 and TRBJ1-4, reads ETGVTQSPTHLIKTRGQQVTLRCSSQSGHNTVSWYQQALGQGPQFIFQYYREEENGRGNFPPRFSGLQFPNYSSELNVNALELDDSALYLCASSPGQGWGEKLFFGSGTQLSVL.

The chain combines TRBV7-2 with TRBJ2-1; 9 bases line up with TRBD2. CDR1 SGHTA and CDR2 FQGNSA come from the germline V gene. Trimming removed 0 bases from V and 9 bases from J; junction bases left unmatched: 9. The CDR3 length is 16 residues. The CDR3 loop is CASSLAMAGGLGEQFF. DNA for the CDR3: TGTGCCAGCAGCTTAGCAATGGCGGGAGGGTTGGGTGAGCAGTTCTTC.

The chain couples TRBV27 to TRBJ1-1; TRBD1 matches at 9 bases. The CDR3 totals 15 residues. The V segment lost 0 bases and the J segment 4 bases; nucleotides outside the gene matches: 3. CDR1 and CDR2 (germline): MNHEY, SMNVEV (reference sequence). The CDR3 coding sequence is TGTGCCAGCAGTTTATCCTCGACAGGGGGCACTGAAGCTTTCTTT. Translation gives CASSLSSTGGTEAFF.

The chain carries TRBV19 and TRBJ1-4; 7 bases map to TRBD1. The CDR3 is made up of 13 amino acids. From germline, CDR1 is LNHDA and CDR2 SQIVND (reference sequence). The junction had 4 bases not matched to a gene; V was cut back by 8 bases and J by 4 bases. The CDR3 DNA sequence: TGTGCCAGTTCGACAGGGATTAATGAAAAACTGTTTTTT. This translates into CASSTGINEKLFF.

In its sample, this clone was seen a few times. The gene calls are TRBV19 and TRBJ2-2; 12 bases align to TRBD2. The germline V gene encodes CDR1 LNHDA and CDR2 SQIVND (reference sequence). The ends lost 8 bases at V and 0 bases at J; junction bases unmatched: 10. The CDR3 loop spans 18 amino acids. CDR3 bases: TGTGCCAGTTTCGACGGGACTAGCGGGCAAGCGAACACCGGGGAGCTGTTTTTT. This sequence encodes CASFDGTSGQANTGELFF.

This chain joins TRBV28 and TRBJ1-1; D might be TRBD1 (5 bases). The CDR3 is made up of 14 amino acids. The V end lost 5 bases, the J end lost 1 base, and 11 bases lay between the germline ends. Germline CDR1 is MDHEN and CDR2 is SYDVKM. The CDR3 region is CASSMIDRNTEAFF. For the CDR3, the DNA is TGTGCCAGCAGTATGATCGACAGGAACACTGAAGCTTTCTTT.

The chain employs TRBV7-2 and TRBJ2-5; TRBD1 matches 8 bases. The CDR3 has 15 amino acids. The V gene end was trimmed by 3 bases and the J gene end by 5 bases; junction bases not matched to a gene: 8. Germline loops: CDR1 SGHTA, CDR2 FQGNSA. CDR3 DNA: TGTGCCAGCAGCTTTCAACAGGGGGGCGGGGAGACCCAGTACTTC. This sequence encodes CASSFQQGGGETQYF.

This clone was counted once. V gene TRBV21-1 combines with J gene TRBJ2-7; the table names TRBD2, a call not compared with the DNA. TRBV21-1 is an annotated pseudogene. The CDR3 consists of 14 residues. As DNA, the CDR3 is TGTGCCAGCAGCAAATGCTTAGTCATGCACGAGCAGTACTTC. Its translation: CASSKCLVMHEQYF.

This clone was seen once. The rearrangement joins TRBV13 to TRBJ2-1, with TRBD2 matching over 7 bases. V lost 0 bases, J lost 15 bases, and 8 bases stayed unmatched. This CDR3 spans 13 amino acids. CDR1 is PRHDT and CDR2 is FYEKMQ in the germline V gene (reference sequence). The CDR3, as DNA: TGTGCCAGCAGCTTAGGTCTAGCGGACTACGCGTTCTTC. Protein: CASSLGLADYAFF.

The chain couples TRBV29-1 to TRBJ2-1; D may be TRBD2 (6 bases). The V end was cut by 8 bases, the J end by 0 bases, with 11 bases between. The CDR3 is made up of 13 amino acids. In germline, CDR1 is SQVTM, CDR2 ANQGSEA. In DNA form, the CDR3 reads TGCAGCACCGGGGGAGGCTCCTACAATGAGCAGTTCTTC. Protein: CSTGGGSYNEQFF.

This sequence joins TRBV6-5 and TRBJ1-1; 7 nucleotides line up with TRBD1. CDR3 length: 14 amino acids. The germline V gene encodes CDR1 MNHEY and CDR2 SVGAGI. J lost 1 base, V lost 7 bases, and 6 bases had no gene match. CDR3 nucleotide sequence: TGTGCCAGCACCCGACAGGGAACGAACACTGAAGCTTTCTTT. It specifies CASTRQGTNTEAFF.

To note about this clone: A junction end diverges from the germline sequence, so it may reflect a read error. The chain is built from TRBV6-1 and TRBJ2-5; possible D gene TRBD1, 6 bases. CDR1 and CDR2 (germline): MNHNS, SASEGT. The CDR3 is 13 residues long. CDR3 sequence reads: CASREGQQETQYF. The CDR3 region has the DNA TGTGCCAGCAGAGAAGGACAGCAAGAGACCCAGTACTTC.